What follows are 25 T cell receptor beta chains derived from one specimen sequenced in a study of PD-1 blockade in classical Hodgkin lymphoma. As for time point: cycle 4 day 1 (C4D1), after 5 to 7 weeks of nivolumab. Every patient experienced relapse after autologous stem cell transplantation, and brentuximab vedotin exposure varied. The table came from immunoSEQ multiplex PCR; TCRdb's copy has only in-frame clones and leaves some out. The table has about 50,000 clones, 65% to 80% seen once; the top ten hold around 12%. The sample consisted of peripheral blood mononuclear cells (PBMCs), taken before the fourth cycle of nivolumab. The receptors originated from a human donor with classical Hodgkin lymphoma.

This clone showed up just a few times. The V call is TRBV18, the J call TRBJ2-7; D might be TRBD1 or TRBD2, each matching 6 bases. Trimming removed 5 bases from V and 5 bases from J, with 13 bases in between. The germline V gene encodes CDR1 KGHSH and CDR2 LQKENI. The CDR3 runs 13 residues. In nucleotides, the CDR3 is TGTGCCAGCTCAGTCCCCGGGGGCGACGAGCAGTACTTC. Protein product: CASSVPGGDEQYF.

The gene calls are TRBV20-1 and TRBJ2-5; D tentatively fits TRBD1 or TRBD2 (5 bases each). Germline V gives CDR1 DFQATT, CDR2 SNEGSKA (reference sequence). The ends were cut back, 6 bases at V and 5 bases at J, with 10 bases in the middle. CDR3 length: 11 amino acids. CDR3 DNA: TGCAGTGCCCATTGGGGGGAGACCCAGTACTTC. Protein: CSAHWGETQYF.

This clone was found a few times. The CDR3: CASRAGGPGGARADTQYF. CDR3 DNA sequence: TGTGCCAGCAGGGCGGGAGGGCCAGGGGGCGCAAGGGCAGATACGCAGTATTTT. V gene TRBV6-7 combines with J gene TRBJ2-3; D is possibly TRBD2 (9 bases). TRBV6-7 counts as an open reading frame of uncertain function. Trimming pared 6 bases from V and 4 bases from J, leaving 26 bases between. CDR3 length: 18 amino acids.

The chain has TRBV4-1 and TRBJ2-1, with 7 bases that match TRBD2. The V gene's germline CDR1 is MGHRA and CDR2 YSYEKL. V was pared by 4 bases and J by 5 bases, with 11 bases of the junction left unmatched. The CDR3 totals 16 residues. Written as DNA, the CDR3 is TGCGCCAGCAGCCTCTACTCAGGGACTACTCACAATGAGCAGTTCTTC. Translated, it gives CASSLYSGTTHNEQFF.

The rearrangement joins TRBV7-3 to TRBJ1-1; D is uncertain. V was trimmed by 3 bases and J by 5 bases, leaving 7 bases between them. CDR3 length: 12 residues. In germline, CDR1 is SGHTA, CDR2 FQGTGA. The CDR3 loop is CASSFHQTEAFF. In nucleotides, the CDR3 is TGTGCCAGCAGCTTTCACCAGACTGAAGCTTTCTTT.

The chain joins TRBV11-2 to TRBJ2-7; TRBD2 matches at 12 bases. This CDR3 spans 15 amino acids. The ends lost 6 bases at V and 2 bases at J; junction bases unmatched: 5. Germline V gene lookup returns CDR1 SGHAT and CDR2 FQNNGV. CDR3 bases: TGTGCCAGCAGAGCCCCTAGCGGGAGGGCCTACGAGCAGTACTTC. Protein product: CASRAPSGRAYEQYF.

This chain links TRBV11-3 with TRBJ1-1, with D perhaps matching TRBD1 (5 bases). Looked up from germline, CDR1 is SGHNT and CDR2 is YENEEA. The CDR3 contains 15 residues. V shed 0 bases and J shed 4 bases, with 12 bases lying between them. The CDR3 sequence is CASSLEGQAGTEAFF. The CDR3 bases are TGTGCCAGCAGCTTAGAGGGGCAGGCCGGCACTGAAGCTTTCTTT.

This clone has a count of ten or more. The chain recombines TRBV6-6 with TRBJ2-1, with D uncertain. Looked up from germline, CDR1 is MNHNY and CDR2 is SVGAGI (reference sequence). Between the trimmed V and J ends, which lost 2 bases and 7 bases, there was a span of 6 bases. The CDR3 has 12 residues. CDR3 DNA: TGTGCCAGCAGTTACGTGGGGAATGAGCAGTTCTTC. It is translated as CASSYVGNEQFF.

The chain couples TRBV2 to TRBJ1-2, with D perhaps TRBD1 (6 bases). Trimming took off 6 bases at V and 6 bases at J, with 20 bases between the two ends. The CDR3 is 15 amino acids. Germline-derived CDR1 and CDR2 are SNHLY and FYNNEI. Written as DNA, the CDR3 is TGTGCCAGCAGAATCACGGGGGGGGCCGAAGATGGCTACACCTTC. It encodes CASRITGGAEDGYTF.

The chain combines TRBV7-2 with TRBJ2-3, with no clear D. This CDR3 is built from 12 residues. CDR1 is SGHTA, CDR2 FQGNSA, per germline. V lost 6 bases and J lost 6, with 10 bases in between. Here the CDR3 reads CASSLLGDTQYF. The CDR3 nucleotides are TGTGCCAGCAGTCTTCTGGGGGATACGCAGTATTTT.

The genes are TRBV11-2 and TRBJ2-5, with TRBD2 matching over 15 bases. The V gene's germline CDR1 is SGHAT and CDR2 FQNNGV. This CDR3 spans 19 amino acids. With V trimmed by 0 bases and J by 4 bases, 9 bases remained unmatched. CDR3 coding DNA: TGTGCCAGCAGCTTAGAAGGACTAGCGGGAGGGCCATCTCGAGAGACCCAGTACTTC. Residues: CASSLEGLAGGPSRETQYF.

The V gene is TRBV18, the J gene TRBJ1-1; TRBD1 is a possible D gene (5 bases). The CDR3 length is 16 residues. Germline V gives CDR1 KGHSH, CDR2 LQKENI. Trimming cost V 1 base and J 3 bases, with 15 bases left between them. The CDR3 spells CASSPRFQGKDTEAFF. The CDR3 DNA is TGTGCCAGCTCACCACGATTTCAGGGAAAGGACACTGAAGCTTTCTTT. Variable domain in full (rest from reference TRBV18 and TRBJ1-1): NAGVMQNPRHLVRRRGQEARLRCSPMKGHSHVYWYRQLPEEGLKFMVYLQKENIIDESGMPKERFSAEFPKEGPSILRIQQVVRGDSAAYFCASSPRFQGKDTEAFFGQGTRLTVV.

The J gene is TRBJ1-1, the V gene TRBV10-3; unclear D gene. CDR1 and CDR2 (germline): ENHRY, SYGVKD. The V end lost 0 bases, the J end lost 5 bases, and 16 bases lay between the germline ends. This CDR3 has 16 residues. This CDR3 is CAISESEGVAGTEAFF. The CDR3 DNA follows: TGTGCCATCAGTGAGTCGGAGGGCGTGGCGGGGACTGAAGCTTTCTTT.

This chain links TRBV25-1 with TRBJ2-7, with a weak D call TRBD1 (6 bases). Germline V gene lookup returns CDR1 MGHDK and CDR2 SYGVNS. Trimming took 5 bases from V and 6 from J, leaving 17 bases between them. This CDR3 spans 14 amino acids. The CDR3 is CASSPHTTGFEQYF. CDR3 sequence (DNA): TGTGCCAGCAGTCCTCACACCACAGGGTTCGAGCAGTACTTC.

The chain employs TRBV10-2 and TRBJ2-7; 7 nucleotides agree with TRBD2. From germline, CDR1 is WSHSY and CDR2 SAAADI. J was trimmed by 2 bases and V by 8 bases; bases with no gene match: 6. The CDR3 contains 13 residues. This chain's CDR3 is CASGGGYPYEQYF. CDR3 nucleotide sequence: TGCGCCAGCGGGGGGGGTTACCCCTACGAGCAGTACTTC.

This rearrangement joins TRBV7-2 to TRBJ2-5; 7 bases map to TRBD1. The CDR3 is 15 residues long. V dropped 3 bases and J dropped 5; count of bases not matched to a gene: 9. Per germline, CDR1 SGHTA and CDR2 FQGNSA. In DNA, the CDR3 is TGTGCCAGCAGCTTTGGGACAGTAGAGGCGGAGACCCAGTACTTC. This encodes CASSFGTVEAETQYF.

This chain joins TRBV7-9 and TRBJ2-7; a possible D gene is TRBD1 (7 bases). The CDR3 sequence is 14 residues long. Trimming took 6 bases from V and 0 from J, leaving 12 bases between them. Germline values: CDR1 SEHNR, CDR2 FQNEAQ (reference sequence). The CDR3 is CASREGASSYEQYF. The CDR3 nucleotides are TGTGCCAGCAGGGAGGGGGCTTCCTCCTACGAGCAGTACTTC.

J is TRBJ1-1 and V is TRBV9; D remains unclear. CDR1 is SGDLS and CDR2 is YYNGEE in the germline V gene. The CDR3 contains 11 residues. Trimming removed 3 bases from V and 8 bases from J, with 8 bases in between. The CDR3 here is CASSAGREAFF. The CDR3 coding sequence is TGTGCCAGCAGCGCCGGACGGGAAGCTTTCTTT.

This clone has just one count. This sequence joins TRBV25-1 and TRBJ1-4; TRBD1 might be the D (5 bases). This CDR3 spans 16 amino acids. CDR1 is MGHDK, CDR2 SYGVNS, per germline. Deletions cut 2 bases from V and 7 bases from J, with 17 bases between. The CDR3 DNA reads as TGTGCCAGCAGTGAAGGGCGGCGGGGGACGGGTGAAAAACTGTTTTTT. It translates to CASSEGRRGTGEKLFF. Drawing the rest from reference TRBV25-1 and TRBJ1-4, the complete variable domain is EADIYQTPRYLVIGTGKKITLECSQTMGHDKMYWYQQDPGMELHLIHYSYGVNSTEKGDLSSESTVSRIRTEHFPLTLESARPSHTSQYLCASSEGRRGTGEKLFFGSGTQLSVL.

The rearrangement uses TRBV6-6 and TRBJ1-2, with 8 bases aligning to TRBD1. V lost 6 bases, J lost 4 bases, and 10 bases stayed unmatched. This CDR3 comprises 15 residues. Germline lookup yields CDR1 MNHNY and CDR2 SVGAGI (reference sequence). The CDR3 bases are TGTGCCAGCAGGCCCACCGGACAGGGCGCCTATGGCTACACCTTC. This sequence encodes CASRPTGQGAYGYTF.

This clone was observed a single time. The V gene is TRBV6-5, the J gene TRBJ1-1; D ambiguous. CDR3 size: 14 residues. V was trimmed by 0 bases and J by 5 bases, leaving 10 bases between them. Germline values: CDR1 MNHEY, CDR2 SVGAGI. The CDR3 protein is CASSYSIGVTEAFF. The CDR3 DNA sequence: TGTGCCAGCAGTTACTCGATTGGGGTAACTGAAGCTTTCTTT.

This chain links TRBV7-9 with TRBJ2-3; 7 bases align to TRBD1. V was pared by 4 bases and J by 2 bases, with 6 bases of the junction left unmatched. Looked up from germline, CDR1 is SEHNR and CDR2 is FQNEAQ (reference sequence). The CDR3 totals 15 residues. The CDR3 DNA is TGTGCCAGCAGCTCAAGGACAGGCTACACAGATACGCAGTATTTT. Translated: CASSSRTGYTDTQYF.

This sequence joins TRBV9 and TRBJ2-1; D ambiguous. CDR1 and CDR2 (germline): SGDLS, YYNGEE. The CDR3 runs 12 residues. Trimming took 4 bases from V and 12 from J, leaving 14 bases between them. This chain's CDR3 is CASSSAGRMQFF. CDR3 nucleotide sequence: TGTGCCAGCAGCTCAGCAGGCAGAATGCAGTTCTTC.

The chain combines TRBV4-1 with TRBJ2-3; 9 nucleotides align to TRBD1. Per germline, CDR1 MGHRA and CDR2 YSYEKL. Trimming at V came to 3 bases and at J to 11 bases, leaving 3 bases not matched to a gene. The CDR3 sequence is 12 residues long. The CDR3 loop is CASSHGQGMQYF. The CDR3 nucleotides read TGCGCCAGCAGCCACGGACAGGGGATGCAGTATTTT.

The sample holds one count of this clone. This rearrangement joins TRBV12-5 to TRBJ2-5; 7 positions agree with TRBD2. Germline CDR1 is LGHNT and CDR2 is FRNRAP. The CDR3 consists of 14 residues. After removal of 6 bases from V and 3 bases from J, the junction contained 7 bases not matched to a gene. CDR3 residues: CASGPWGGEETQYF. The CDR3 DNA reads TGTGCTAGTGGCCCCTGGGGGGGGGAAGAGACCCAGTACTTC.